A single TCR beta chain is shown here with its context. J was trimmed by 5 bases and V by 6 bases; bases with no gene match: 1. CDR1 and CDR2 from the germline V gene are MNHEY and SMNVEV (reference sequence). The CDR3 is 13 amino acids. This entry comes from a study of blood T cell repertoires in COVID-19. This table comes from immunoSEQ multiplex PCR, and its TCRdb copy is limited to in-frame clones, with some not included. The sample shows about 77,000 clones, roughly 80% of them seen only once. V usage is TRBV27 and J usage is TRBJ1-5, with TRBD1 matching over 10 bases. The source material was peripheral blood. The sequence was collected from a woman in her 70s with acute or convalescent COVID-19. This chain's CDR3 is CASSGTGDQPQHF. The CDR3 coding sequence is TGTGCCAGCAGCGGGACAGGGGATCAGCCCCAGCATTTT.